This is a list of T cell receptor beta chains from one sample in a study of blood T cells in healthy people across ages. TCRdb called the 5' RACE reads again in MiXCR, with one record for every CDR3 protein. Among about 1.5 million distinct CDR3 sequences, 40% to 45% were seen once, and the ten largest hold about 4%. The sequencing input was blood. The receptors come from a woman under 30 in good health. Both conserved end residues are part of each CDR3. A D gene is named only where the DNA matches it firmly. The size of a clone is reported for some rows only, either as once, few or many, or as a class for expanded clones.

D gene | J gene | clone size | V gene | CDR3 protein | CDR3 DNA
TRBD1 | TRBJ2-1 | NA | TRBV2 | CASLPGQGYNEQFF | TGTGCCAGCCTACCGGGACAGGGATACAATGAGCAGTTCTTC
NA | TRBJ1-2 | NA | TRBV12-3/TRBV12-4 | CASMDRGQWGYTF | TGTGCCAGCATGGATCGGGGGCAGTGGGGCTACACCTTC
NA | TRBJ2-5 | many | TRBV5-1 | CASSSGQSQETQYF | TGCGCCAGCAGCTCCGGACAGTCCCAAGAGACCCAGTACTTC
TRBD1 | TRBJ2-1 | many | TRBV29-1 | CSASAGTDNEQFF | TGCAGCGCTTCAGCCGGGACAGACAATGAGCAGTTCTTC
NA | TRBJ2-7 | few | TRBV4-3 | CASSPGIDYEQYF | TGCGCCAGCTCCCCCGGGATTGACTACGAGCAGTACTTC
NA | TRBJ2-3 | NA | TRBV9 | CASSVETRTDTQYF | TGTGCCAGCAGCGTAGAGACGAGGACAGATACGCAGTATTTT
NA | TRBJ2-5 | NA | TRBV28 | CASNTDSVQETQYF | TGTGCCAGCAACACAGACAGCGTCCAAGAGACCCAGTACTTC
TRBD2 | TRBJ2-5 | NA | TRBV9 | CASSVEAGGGYEQYF | TGTGCCAGCAGCGTAGAGGCGGGGGGCGGGTATGAGCAGTACTTC
NA | TRBJ2-7 | few | TRBV11-2 | CASSLVAQATYEQYF | TGTGCCAGCAGCTTAGTTGCACAGGCTACCTACGAGCAGTACTTC
NA | TRBJ2-2 | NA | TRBV7-9 | CASSLFPGEPGELFF | TGTGCCAGCAGCTTATTTCCAGGGGAGCCCGGGGAGCTGTTTTTT
TRBD1 | TRBJ2-5 | NA | TRBV4-2 | CASNNRGMSNEQYF | TGTGCCAGCAACAACAGGGGGATGAGCAATGAGCAGTACTTC
TRBD1 | TRBJ2-1 | NA | TRBV20-1 | CSARAGDRESNSEQFF | TGCAGTGCTAGAGCTGGGGACAGGGAATCAAACAGTGAGCAGTTCTTC
NA | TRBJ2-1 | NA | TRBV30 | CAWSRAVLPNEQFF | TGTGCCTGGAGTAGAGCGGTCCTCCCGAATGAGCAGTTCTTC
TRBD2 | TRBJ2-3 | NA | TRBV20-1 | CSASPSGRPTDTQYF | TGCAGTGCTAGCCCCAGCGGGAGACCCACAGATACGCAGTATTTT
NA | TRBJ1-1 | NA | TRBV5-1 | CASSAAQGVTEAFF | TGCGCCAGCAGCGCCGCACAAGGGGTGACTGAAGCTTTCTTT
NA | TRBJ2-1 | NA | TRBV7-2 | CASSPIPGYWDEQFF | TGTGCCAGCAGCCCAATACCAGGGTATTGGGATGAGCAGTTCTTC
TRBD2 | TRBJ2-5 | NA | TRBV6-2/TRBV6-3 | CASRDGGRVHEQYF | TGTGCCAGCAGAGATGGGGGGAGGGTTCATGAGCAGTACTTC
NA | TRBJ1-1 | few | TRBV20-1 | CRVEEAFF | TGCAGAGTGGAGGAAGCTTTCTTT
NA | TRBJ1-4 | NA | TRBV18 | CASSLPDPWGEKLFF | TGTGCCAGCTCACTTCCGGACCCCTGGGGTGAAAAACTGTTTTTT
TRBD1 | TRBJ1-5 | NA | TRBV20-1 | CSAQRTGAQPQHF | TGCAGTGCGCAGAGGACAGGGGCTCAGCCCCAGCATTTT
NA | TRBJ2-2 | few | TRBV29-1 | CSVIASSGELFF | TGCAGCGTGATAGCCTCCAGCGGGGAGCTGTTTTTT
TRBD2 | TRBJ2-3 | NA | TRBV29-1 | CSVDRRGADTQYF | TGCAGCGTTGATAGGCGGGGGGCAGATACGCAGTATTTT
TRBD1 | TRBJ1-2 | NA | TRBV29-1 | CSFGQGEEGGYTF | TGCAGCTTCGGACAGGGGGAAGAGGGTGGCTACACCTTC
NA | TRBJ2-7 | once | TRBV19 | CASSLPGSTLNEQYF | TGTGCCAGTAGTTTACCCGGGAGTACCCTCAATGAGCAGTACTTC
TRBD1 | TRBJ2-1 | few | TRBV11-2 | CASSVRPGQGFYNEQFF | TGTGCCAGCAGCGTGAGACCGGGACAGGGTTTCTACAATGAGCAGTTCTTC
NA | TRBJ2-3 | NA | TRBV5-1 | CASSKGAPDTQYF | TGCGCCAGCAGCAAAGGGGCCCCAGATACGCAGTATTTT
TRBD2 | TRBJ2-3 | NA | TRBV20-1 | CSAVLAGGMEDTQYF | TGCAGTGCTGTCCTAGCGGGGGGGATGGAAGATACGCAGTATTTT
NA | TRBJ1-1 | NA | TRBV28 | CASSLIAGQWGTEAFF | TGTGCCAGCAGTTTAATAGCAGGCCAGTGGGGCACTGAAGCTTTCTTT
NA | TRBJ2-1 | few | TRBV3-1 | CASSPLIGAYNEQFF | TGTGCCAGCAGCCCCCTGATTGGGGCCTACAATGAGCAGTTCTTC
TRBD2 | TRBJ2-1 | NA | TRBV20-1 | CSARTTSGSTPYNEQFF | TGCAGTGCTAGGACCACTAGCGGATCGACCCCCTACAATGAGCAGTTCTTC
NA | TRBJ2-1 | few | TRBV7-9 | CASSLQEEVGQFF | TGTGCCAGCAGCTTACAGGAGGAAGTTGGGCAGTTCTTC
TRBD2 | TRBJ2-1 | few | TRBV20-1 | CSANSGGSYNEQFF | TGCAGTGCTAATAGCGGGGGCTCCTACAATGAGCAGTTCTTC
NA | TRBJ2-3 | NA | TRBV9 | CASSQEGASTDTQYF | TGTGCCAGCAGCCAGGAAGGGGCTAGCACAGATACGCAGTATTTT
TRBD1 | TRBJ2-6 | NA | TRBV4-3 | CASSLGTGGYSGANVLTF | TGCGCCAGCAGCCTCGGGACAGGCGGTTACTCTGGGGCCAACGTCCTGACTTTC
TRBD2 | TRBJ2-4 | NA | TRBV20-1 | CSAIEVRAGRSLKNIQYF | TGCAGTGCCATAGAAGTACGTGCCGGGAGGAGCTTAAAAAACATTCAGTACTTC
NA | TRBJ2-7 | few | TRBV4-1 | CASSQGNRDSYEQYF | TGCGCCAGCAGCCAAGGGAACAGGGACTCCTACGAGCAGTACTTC
NA | TRBJ2-2 | NA | TRBV15 | CATRRDSSLSYTGELFF | TGTGCCACCAGGCGGGACAGTTCCCTTTCTTACACCGGGGAGCTGTTTTTT
NA | TRBJ1-1 | NA | TRBV6-1 | CASSLDYRTEAFF | TGTGCCAGCAGCCTGGATTACAGGACTGAAGCTTTCTTT
NA | TRBJ1-2 | NA | TRBV20-1 | CSARELEGYGYTF | TGCAGTGCTAGAGAGTTGGAGGGGTATGGCTACACCTTC
TRBD1 | TRBJ1-2 | NA | TRBV4-1 | CASSSGQGGYYGYTF | TGCGCCAGCAGCTCTGGACAGGGAGGGTACTATGGCTACACCTTC
NA | TRBJ2-3 | NA | TRBV20-1 | CSARYTDTQYF | TGCAGTGCTAGATACACAGATACGCAGTATTTT
NA | TRBJ1-2 | NA | TRBV25-1 | CASSESGPAGYGYTF | TGTGCCAGCAGTGAATCCGGACCTGCGGGCTATGGCTACACCTTC
NA | TRBJ2-3 | NA | TRBV4-1 | CASSQGPRGVGDTQYF | TGCGCCAGCAGCCAAGGTCCCAGGGGTGTGGGAGATACGCAGTATTTT
NA | TRBJ2-7 | few | TRBV6-2/TRBV6-3 | CASSWTRTYEQYF | TGTGCCAGCAGCTGGACAAGGACCTACGAGCAGTACTTC
NA | TRBJ2-3 | few | TRBV25-1 | CASSERASTDTQYF | TGTGCCAGCAGTGAAAGGGCGTCCACAGATACGCAGTATTTT